This TCR beta chain derives from a study of control samples from healthy donors and cancer patients. Measured with immunoSEQ multiplex PCR; TCRdb has only the in-frame clones, and not every one. Among some 95,000 clones listed, roughly 88% were seen once. Trimming cost V 2 bases and J 7 bases; bases outside gene matches: 5. Germline loops: CDR1 SEHNR, CDR2 FQNEAQ (reference sequence). The CDR3 contains 15 residues. The receptor comes from a young man in good health. The chain recombines TRBV7-9 with TRBJ2-1, with 10 nucleotides matching TRBD2. Sequencing was carried out using blood. Here the CDR3 reads CASSLSSSGSNEQFF. The CDR3 coding sequence is TGTGCCAGCAGCTTAAGTTCTAGCGGGAGTAATGAGCAGTTCTTC.